This T cell receptor beta chain comes out of a study of T cells in Graves' hyperthyroidism and ophthalmopathy. This CDR3 spans 14 amino acids. The junction had 3 bases not matched to a gene; V was cut back by 2 bases and J by 6 bases. Germline-derived CDR1 and CDR2 are SGDLS and YYNGEE. This clonotype was counted at least ten times. RNA transcripts were the template for amplifying TCR beta CDR3 regions. Primed by the HTBI set, a first-round RT-PCR was run on the TCR CDR3. TCRdb called the multiplex PCR reads again in MiXCR, with one record for every CDR3 protein. The table lists approximately 410,000 distinct CDR3 sequences, about 15% of them singletons.

This TCR was recovered from a young man with Graves' ophthalmopathy. Sequenced material: blood. This rearrangement joins TRBV9 to TRBJ2-1, with TRBD1 matching 9 bases. The CDR3 sequence is CASSVGTGINEQFF. The DNA of the CDR3 is TGTGCCAGCAGCGTTGGGACAGGGATCAATGAGCAGTTCTTC.